These 32 T cell receptor beta chains were sequenced from one sample in a study of glioma-infiltrating T cells after dendritic cell vaccination (dated by TCRdb to about 2016). The library was made by the immunoSEQ multiplex PCR assay. Held by TCRdb, this immuneACCESS table contains in-frame sequences only and omits some clones. Under half of the omission traces to an unresolved V gene where checked; the cause of the rest is unknown. A total of under 4,000 clones appear in this sample, 75% to 80% of them only once. 4.4% of the sample is held by the ten biggest clonotypes. Sequences were derived from tumor tissue, sampled before dendritic cell vaccination. Receptor source: a human donor with glioblastoma.

This chain connects TRBV9 to TRBJ2-2, with D tentatively TRBD1 (6 bases). CDR3 length: 16 residues. Germline V lookup: CDR1 SGDLS, CDR2 YYNGEE. V was trimmed by 0 bases and J by 4 bases, leaving 13 bases between them. The CDR3 loop is CASSVGQVMGTGELFF. The DNA for the CDR3 is TGTGCCAGCAGCGTAGGACAGGTTATGGGCACCGGGGAGCTGTTTTTT.

V gene TRBV11-2 combines with J gene TRBJ1-2; 8 nucleotides line up with TRBD1. The CDR3 contains 15 residues. CDR1 and CDR2 (germline): SGHAT, FQNNGV. The ends lost 5 bases at V and 2 bases at J; junction bases unmatched: 7. Written as DNA, the CDR3 is TGTGCCAGCAGCGCGCGGACAGGGCGCAACTATGGCTACACCTTC. It encodes CASSARTGRNYGYTF.

This rearrangement joins TRBV6-5 to TRBJ1-5; D is perhaps TRBD1 (6 bases). CDR1 and CDR2 (germline): MNHEY, SVGAGI. The CDR3 consists of 15 residues. V gave up 4 bases and J gave up 3 bases, with 13 bases separating them. The CDR3 DNA follows: TGTGCCAGCAGTTGGGCGGGGGCGACCAATCAGCCCCAGCATTTT. Translated: CASSWAGATNQPQHF.

The chain joins TRBV18 to TRBJ2-1, with TRBD2 matching 9 bases. CDR3 size: 16 residues. Germline V gives CDR1 KGHSH, CDR2 LQKENI. J gave up 4 bases and V 0 bases, and 4 bases lay outside the gene matches. CDR3 in DNA: TGTGCCAGCTCACCACCTGTGCGGGGGGGATACAATGAGCAGTTCTTC. It codes for CASSPPVRGGYNEQFF.

The rearrangement joins TRBV7-2 to TRBJ1-3; D possibly corresponds to TRBD1 (6 bases). CDR1 SGHTA and CDR2 FQGNSA come from the germline V gene. This CDR3 is 12 amino acids long. In DNA form, the CDR3 reads TGTGGGAGCGAGGGGGCTGGAAACACCATATATTTT. Protein sequence: CGSEGAGNTIYF.

This rearrangement joins TRBV10-1 to TRBJ2-7; a weak D match, TRBD1 (6 bases). The V end was cut by 4 bases, the J end by 2 bases, with 15 bases between. Germline V CDR1 and CDR2: WNHNN, SYGVQD (reference sequence). The CDR3 contains 15 residues. In nucleotides, the CDR3 is TGCGCCAGCAGTGGATCTGGGACATCGGCCTACGAGCAGTACTTC. Its protein product is CASSGSGTSAYEQYF.

This clone appeared once. The chain links TRBV19 to TRBJ2-1, with 7 bases fitting TRBD1. The CDR3 covers 16 residues. The V segment lost 5 bases and the J segment 2 bases; nucleotides outside the gene matches: 9. The germline gives CDR1 LNHDA, CDR2 SQIVND (reference sequence). CDR3 DNA: TGTGCCAGTAGTCCACAGGACAGGACGACCTACAATGAGCAGTTCTTC. Translation: CASSPQDRTTYNEQFF.

On this clone itself: The junction does not match germline at one end; this may be a read error. The chain links TRBV5-8 to TRBJ1-1; 11 bases are shared with TRBD1. The CDR3 is made up of 15 amino acids. Germline CDR1 reads SGHTS; CDR2 reads YDEGEE. CDR3 in amino acids: CAGRRTGGAEAEAFF. As DNA, the CDR3 is TGTGCCGGCAGGAGGACAGGGGGCGCCGAGGCTGAAGCTTTCTTT.

This clone was observed a handful of times. For the CDR3, the DNA is TGCGCCAGCAGCCAGCCGGGACAGGGGGTACTCTTCGGTACGCAGTATTTT. It translates to CASSQPGQGVLFGTQYF. The rearrangement joins TRBV4-1 to TRBJ2-3; the match to TRBD1 covers 11 bases. Germline assignment: CDR1 MGHRA and CDR2 YSYEKL. CDR3 size: 17 residues. V shed 3 bases and J 8 bases; nucleotides not matched to a gene: 13.

V and J are TRBV6-1 and TRBJ1-2; D perhaps matches TRBD1 (5 bases). Germline V lookup: CDR1 MNHNS, CDR2 SASEGT. V lost 7 bases, J lost 7 bases, and 16 bases lay in between. The CDR3 extends over 13 amino acids. In DNA form, the CDR3 reads TGTGCCAGCACCCAGCGGGGGGGGTTTGGCTACACCTTC. Translation: CASTQRGGFGYTF.

The CDR3: CASSLGGANLLTTNEKLFF. For the CDR3, the DNA is TGTGCCAGCAGCTTAGGGGGGGCGAATTTACTTACAACTAATGAAAAACTGTTTTTT. The chain is built from TRBV5-4 and TRBJ1-4; a weak D match, TRBD1 (6 bases). Germline assignment: CDR1 SGHNT and CDR2 YYREEE (reference sequence). Deletions cut 2 bases from V and 0 bases from J, with 20 bases between. CDR3 length: 19 amino acids.

For this clone: Within the sample, other DNA sequences also encode this same CDR3. The chain uses TRBV30 and TRBJ1-6; 8 nucleotides match TRBD1. After removal of 6 bases from V and 0 bases from J, the junction contained 4 bases not matched to a gene. The germline gives CDR1 GTSNPN, CDR2 SVGIG (reference sequence). This CDR3 has 15 residues. In DNA form, the CDR3 reads TGTGCCTGCCACAGGGGGAACTCCTATAATTCACCCCTCCACTTT. Protein product: CACHRGNSYNSPLHF.

The chain couples TRBV5-1 to TRBJ1-2; TRBD1 agrees at 7 bases. V lost 0 bases to trimming and J lost 3 bases; unmatched junction nucleotides: 11. CDR3 size: 17 residues. Germline V gene sequence: CDR1 SGHRS, CDR2 YFSETQ. CDR3 DNA: TGCGCCAGCAGCTTGGCGGGTGGGGGACAGCGATACTATGGCTACACCTTC. The encoded protein is CASSLAGGGQRYYGYTF. Supplemented by reference TRBV5-1 and TRBJ1-2, the full variable domain reads KAGVTQTPRYLIKTRGQQVTLSCSPISGHRSVSWYQQTPGQGLQFLFEYFSETQRNKGNFPGRFSGRQFSNSRSEMNVSTLELGDSALYLCASSLAGGGQRYYGYTFGSGTRLTVV.

In this sample, this clone turned up a few times. The chain joins TRBV25-1 to TRBJ2-7; the D gene is possibly TRBD2 (5 bases). Trimming removed 9 bases from V and 1 base from J, with 10 bases in between. CDR1 is MGHDK, CDR2 SYGVNS, per germline. The length of the CDR3 is 12 residues. The CDR3 bases are TGTGCCAGTAACGGGGAGTCCTACGAGCAGTACTTC. Its protein is CASNGESYEQYF.

This clone was observed once. The gene calls are TRBV28 and TRBJ2-5, with D possibly being TRBD2 (5 bases). TRBJ2-7 matches the DNA end more closely, so the J call is doubtful. Germline CDR1 MDHEN, CDR2 SYDVKM. The CDR3 is made up of 14 amino acids. The CDR3 DNA reads TGTGCCAGCAGTTCCCGAGGGAACTCCTACGAGCAGTACTTC. Translation: CASSSRGNSYEQYF.

The sample holds one count of this clone. The chain links TRBV5-8 to TRBJ2-7; 7 bases agree with TRBD1. Losses at the gene ends were 3 bases for V and 3 bases for J; bases not matched to a gene: 6. This CDR3 is built from 14 residues. Germline lookup yields CDR1 SGHTS and CDR2 YDEGEE. The CDR3 loop is CASSYRGSHYEQYF. CDR3 in DNA: TGTGCCAGCAGCTACAGGGGATCACACTACGAGCAGTACTTC.

V is TRBV5-6 and J is TRBJ2-5, with TRBD2 matching over 11 bases. The V segment lost 4 bases and the J segment 5 bases; nucleotides outside the gene matches: 13. The CDR3 totals 17 residues. The germline gives CDR1 SGHDT, CDR2 YYEEEE. Here the CDR3 reads CASSPPRVAGGLETQYF. DNA of the CDR3: TGTGCCAGCAGCCCCCCCCGCGTAGCGGGGGGGCTGGAGACCCAGTACTTC.

This clone was seen more than once but under ten times. The chain joins TRBV11-1 to TRBJ1-1; D uncertain. The V and J ends lost 1 base and 0 bases respectively, with 9 bases between them. The germline CDR1 and CDR2 sequences are SGHAT and FQDESV (reference sequence). CDR3 length equals 15 residues. The CDR3 loop is CASSLVPPVNTEAFF. The CDR3 coding sequence is TGTGCCAGCAGCTTAGTCCCGCCGGTGAACACTGAAGCTTTCTTT.

The rearrangement links TRBV13 to TRBJ2-2, with TRBD2 identical over 11 bases. The CDR3 runs 15 residues. The germline V gene encodes CDR1 PRHDT and CDR2 FYEKMQ (reference sequence). After removal of 7 bases from V and 2 bases from J, the junction contained 3 bases not matched to a gene. DNA for the CDR3: TGTGCCAGCATTCTAGCGGGGGGTAACACCGGGGAGCTGTTTTTT. Protein product: CASILAGGNTGELFF. Filled out from reference TRBV13 and TRBJ2-2, the complete variable domain reads AAGVIQSPRHLIKEKRETATLKCYPIPRHDTVYWYQQGPGQDPQFLISFYEKMQSDKGSIPDRFSAQQFSDYHSELNMSSLELGDSALYFCASILAGGNTGELFFGEGSRLTVL.

The CDR3 nucleotides read TGTGCCAGCAGTTACCCCGGACAGGGAGGCAATCAGCCCCAGCATTTT. It yields the protein CASSYPGQGGNQPQHF. V and J are TRBV6-5 and TRBJ1-5, with TRBD1 matching 8 bases. Germline V gene lookup returns CDR1 MNHEY and CDR2 SVGAGI. The ends lost 2 bases at V and 2 bases at J; junction bases unmatched: 5. The CDR3 has 16 amino acids.

The V and J genes are TRBV27 and TRBJ1-3; 8 bases are shared with TRBD1. This CDR3 has 15 residues. After removal of 5 bases from V and 3 bases from J, the junction contained 6 bases not matched to a gene. Germline V gene lookup returns CDR1 MNHEY and CDR2 SMNVEV (reference sequence). The CDR3 sequence: CASSAAGQDGNTIYF. The CDR3 DNA is TGTGCCAGCAGTGCCGCGGGACAGGATGGAAACACCATATATTTT.

This rearrangement joins TRBV27 to TRBJ2-1, with TRBD1 identical over 9 bases. Germline assignment: CDR1 MNHEY and CDR2 SMNVEV (reference sequence). The trim removed 5 bases at V and 2 bases at J, leaving 4 bases unmatched. This CDR3 comprises 15 residues. The CDR3 DNA sequence: TGTGCCAGCAGTCTGCGACAGGGGGCCTACAATGAGCAGTTCTTC. It codes for CASSLRQGAYNEQFF.

This clone has just a few counts. The J gene is TRBJ1-6, the V gene TRBV9, with D unresolved. Germline CDR1 SGDLS, CDR2 YYNGEE. This CDR3 is built from 14 residues. Trimming cost V 0 bases and J 6 bases, with 7 bases left between them. The CDR3 reads CASSVGTFNSPLHF. Written as DNA, the CDR3 is TGTGCCAGCAGCGTAGGTACATTTAATTCACCCCTCCACTTT.

In this sample, this clone turned up once. The chain joins TRBV9 to TRBJ2-2, with 7 bases identical to TRBD2. V lost 0 bases to trimming and J lost 2 bases; unmatched junction nucleotides: 4. Germline V gives CDR1 SGDLS, CDR2 YYNGEE. This CDR3 region has 16 residues. The CDR3 is CASSVGLAVNTGELFF. In nucleotides, the CDR3 is TGTGCCAGCAGCGTAGGGCTAGCGGTTAACACCGGGGAGCTGTTTTTT.

The chain links TRBV2 to TRBJ2-7; 8 bases align to TRBD1. CDR3 length: 14 residues. The germline V gene has CDR1 SNHLY and CDR2 FYNNEI. J was trimmed by 0 bases and V by 5 bases; bases with no gene match: 3. The DNA for the CDR3 is TGTGCCAGCAGTATCGACAGGGGCTCCTACGAGCAGTACTTC. As protein: CASSIDRGSYEQYF.

The chain couples TRBV30 to TRBJ2-7; 11 bases fit TRBD2. CDR3 length: 15 residues. V shed 2 bases and J 4 bases; nucleotides not matched to a gene: 7. CDR1 is GTSNPN, CDR2 SVGIG, per germline (reference sequence). This CDR3 is CAWSLPSGGIYEQYF. DNA for the CDR3: TGTGCCTGGAGTCTCCCTAGCGGGGGGATATACGAGCAGTACTTC.

The chain employs TRBV5-1 and TRBJ1-1; tentative D call: TRBD1 (5 bases). V was clipped by 2 bases and J by 0 bases, with 14 bases between them. Germline V gene sequence: CDR1 SGHRS, CDR2 YFSETQ. This CDR3 is 16 amino acids long. Here the CDR3 reads CASSLGRVGMNTEAFF. In DNA, the CDR3 is TGCGCCAGCAGCTTAGGCAGGGTGGGCATGAACACTGAAGCTTTCTTT.

The chain recombines TRBV19 with TRBJ1-5; D may be TRBD1 (5 bases). Trimming left V 3 bases short and J 7 bases short, with 19 bases between. There are 16 residues in the CDR3. Germline values: CDR1 LNHDA, CDR2 SQIVND (reference sequence). The CDR3 DNA sequence: TGTGCCAGTAGTATTATAGGGATCGACAGTAGGCAGCCCCAGCATTTT. Amino acids: CASSIIGIDSRQPQHF.

The chain has TRBV7-3 and TRBJ2-5, with TRBD2 identical over 8 bases. V shed 5 bases, J shed 5 bases, and the junction held 7 bases outside the gene matches. The CDR3 runs to 14 residues. Germline lookup yields CDR1 SGHTA and CDR2 FQGTGA. The CDR3 region is CASSRSPGGETQYF. The CDR3 DNA follows: TGTGCCAGCAGCCGGTCACCGGGGGGGGAGACCCAGTACTTC.

This sequence joins TRBV11-2 and TRBJ1-6, with D possibly being TRBD1 (6 bases). From germline, CDR1 is SGHAT and CDR2 FQNNGV. The CDR3 runs to 19 residues. V lost 0 bases to trimming and J lost 5 bases, with 20 bases between them. The CDR3 DNA reads as TGTGCCAGCAGCTTAGAGAGGGCCGGGTCAGGGGATCATAATTCACCCCTCCACTTT. Translating it yields CASSLERAGSGDHNSPLHF.

The CDR3 spells CASSIGGNTEAFF. The CDR3 bases are TGTGCCAGCAGCATCGGGGGAAACACTGAAGCTTTCTTT. The chain is built from TRBV19 and TRBJ1-1, with D maybe TRBD1 (5 bases). The V gene lost 9 bases and the J gene lost 2 bases, with 13 bases spanning the gap. The length of the CDR3 is 13 residues. Germline V lookup: CDR1 LNHDA, CDR2 SQIVND (reference sequence). The full variable domain, in which reference TRBV19 and TRBJ1-1 provide the parts outside the CDR3, is DGGITQSPKYLFRKEGQNVTLSCEQNLNHDAMYWYRQDPGQGLRLIYYSQIVNDFQKGDIAEGYSVSREKKESFPLTVTSAQKNPTAFYLCASSIGGNTEAFFGQGTRLTVV.

The chain employs TRBV6-5 and TRBJ2-3; the match to TRBD2 covers 7 bases. Germline CDR1 reads MNHEY; CDR2 reads SVGAGI. This CDR3 contains 15 residues. V lost 4 bases and J lost 4; bases outside the gene matches: 8. The chain's CDR3 is CASSLRGRAADTQYF. CDR3 nucleotide sequence: TGTGCCAGCAGTTTAAGAGGGAGGGCCGCAGATACGCAGTATTTT.